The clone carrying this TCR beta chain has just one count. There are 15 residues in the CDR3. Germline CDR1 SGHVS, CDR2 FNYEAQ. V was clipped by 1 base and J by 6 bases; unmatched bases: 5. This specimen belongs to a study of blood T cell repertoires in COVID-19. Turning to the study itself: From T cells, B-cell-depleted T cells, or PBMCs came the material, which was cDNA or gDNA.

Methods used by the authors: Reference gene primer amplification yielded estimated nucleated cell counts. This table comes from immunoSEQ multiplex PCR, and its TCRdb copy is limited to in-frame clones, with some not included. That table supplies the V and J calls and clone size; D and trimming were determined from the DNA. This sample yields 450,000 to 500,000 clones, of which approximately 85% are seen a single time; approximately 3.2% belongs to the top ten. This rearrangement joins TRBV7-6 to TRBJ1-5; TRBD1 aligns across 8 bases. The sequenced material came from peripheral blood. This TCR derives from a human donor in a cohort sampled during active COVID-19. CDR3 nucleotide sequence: TGTGCCAGCAGCTTAGGACAGGGGACGGGTCAGCCCCAGCATTTT. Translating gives CASSLGQGTGQPQHF.